The source of this T cell receptor beta chain is a study of T cell repertoires in cytomegalovirus infection. Study in general: Indications of both CMV infection and matching HLA type were provided by public TCR beta signatures.

This clonotype was counted only a few times. The CDR3 loop spans 13 amino acids. From germline, CDR1 is MGHRA and CDR2 YSYEKL. The V end was cut by 4 bases, the J end by 3 bases, with 10 bases between. MiXCR, applied by TCRdb to the reads, yields one record per CDR3 protein. Among fewer than 700,000 distinct CDR3 sequences listed, 20% to 25% were seen once. This clonotype originated in a human donor in good health (CMV status not recorded). Some clones in this sample may be carry-over from other donors' samples. The chain has TRBV4-1 and TRBJ2-7; D call uncertain. Input material: CD8+ T cells from PBMCs. As DNA, the CDR3 is TGCGCCAGCAGCCTTGACTGGGGCTACGAGCAGTACTTC. It is translated as CASSLDWGYEQYF.